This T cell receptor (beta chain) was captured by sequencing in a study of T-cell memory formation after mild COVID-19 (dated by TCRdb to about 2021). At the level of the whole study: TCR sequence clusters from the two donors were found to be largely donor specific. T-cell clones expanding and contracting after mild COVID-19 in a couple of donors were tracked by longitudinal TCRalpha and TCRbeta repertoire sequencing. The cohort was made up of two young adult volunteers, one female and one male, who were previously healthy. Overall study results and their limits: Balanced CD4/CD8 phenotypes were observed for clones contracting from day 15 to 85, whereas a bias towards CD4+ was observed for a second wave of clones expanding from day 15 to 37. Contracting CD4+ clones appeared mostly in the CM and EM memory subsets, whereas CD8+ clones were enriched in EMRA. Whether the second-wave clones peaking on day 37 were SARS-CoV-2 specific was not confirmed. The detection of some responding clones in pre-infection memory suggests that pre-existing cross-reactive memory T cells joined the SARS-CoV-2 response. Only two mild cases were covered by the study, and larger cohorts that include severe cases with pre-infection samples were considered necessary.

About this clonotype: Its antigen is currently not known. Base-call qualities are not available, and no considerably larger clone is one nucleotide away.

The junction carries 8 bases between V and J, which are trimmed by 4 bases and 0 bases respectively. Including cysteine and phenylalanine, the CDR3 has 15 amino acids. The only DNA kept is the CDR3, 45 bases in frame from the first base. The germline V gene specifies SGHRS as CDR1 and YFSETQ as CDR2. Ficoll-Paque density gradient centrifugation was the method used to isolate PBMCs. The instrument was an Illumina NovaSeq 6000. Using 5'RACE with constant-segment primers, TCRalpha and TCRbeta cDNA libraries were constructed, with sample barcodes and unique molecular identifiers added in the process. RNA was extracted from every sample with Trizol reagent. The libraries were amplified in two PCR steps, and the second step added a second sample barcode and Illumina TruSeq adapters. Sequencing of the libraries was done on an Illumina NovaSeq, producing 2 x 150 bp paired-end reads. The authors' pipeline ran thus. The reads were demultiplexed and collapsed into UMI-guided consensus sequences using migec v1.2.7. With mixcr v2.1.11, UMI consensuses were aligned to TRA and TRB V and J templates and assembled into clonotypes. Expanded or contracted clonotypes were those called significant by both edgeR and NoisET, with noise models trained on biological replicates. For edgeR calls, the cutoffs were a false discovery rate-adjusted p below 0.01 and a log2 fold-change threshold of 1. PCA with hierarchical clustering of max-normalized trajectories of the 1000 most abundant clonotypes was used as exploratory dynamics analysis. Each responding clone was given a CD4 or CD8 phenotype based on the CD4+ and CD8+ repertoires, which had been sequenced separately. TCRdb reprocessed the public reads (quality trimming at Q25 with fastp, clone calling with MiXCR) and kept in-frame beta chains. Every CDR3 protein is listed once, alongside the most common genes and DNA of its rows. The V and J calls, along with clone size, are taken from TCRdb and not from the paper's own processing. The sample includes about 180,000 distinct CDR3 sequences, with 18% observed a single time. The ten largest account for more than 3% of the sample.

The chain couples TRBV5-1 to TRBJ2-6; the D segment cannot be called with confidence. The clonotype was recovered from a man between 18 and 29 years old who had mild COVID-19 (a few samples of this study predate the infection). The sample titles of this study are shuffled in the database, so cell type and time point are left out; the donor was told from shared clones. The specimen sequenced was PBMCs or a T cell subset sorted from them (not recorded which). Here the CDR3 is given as CASSETASGANVLTF. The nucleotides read TGCGCCAGCAGCGAGACGGCCTCTGGGGCCAACGTCCTGACTTTC.